This T cell receptor beta chain is from a study of T cell repertoires in cytomegalovirus infection. Across the whole study: Evidence of both CMV infection and a matching HLA type came from public TCR beta signatures. General observations from the study: Pooled public TCR beta family frequency picked out CMV carriers with the relevant HLA. CMV-specific TCR beta clonotypes restricted by HLA-C were the ones dominating the ex vivo response.

Many counts were recorded for this clonotype. No antigen is known for it. A read error may produce the germline difference seen at one junction end. Each CDR3 protein gets one entry after TCRdb re-called the reads with MiXCR. The data contain a few hundred thousand distinct CDR3 sequences, under 45% of them seen just once; the ten biggest clones take up 48%. Sequencing used cultured PBMCs, obtained from culture after CMV antigen stimulation. This receptor was identified in a human donor in good health (CMV status not recorded). Some clones in this sample may be carry-over from other donors' samples.

The CDR3 here is CASSLDEKLFF. The CDR3 DNA reads as TGTGCCAGCAGCTTAGATGAAAAACTGTTTTTT. The chain links TRBV12-3 or TRBV12-4 to TRBJ1-4, with D unresolved. CDR3 length: 11 amino acids.